The rows below give T cell receptor beta chains drawn from one sample of a study of T cells after somatic rescue of genetic block. The table came from immunoSEQ multiplex PCR; TCRdb's copy has only in-frame clones and leaves some out. The profile shows approximately 14,000 clones, around 76% of them singletons. Material for sequencing was peripheral blood mononuclear cells (PBMCs). Receptors were obtained from a boy between 10 and 17 years old. Each CDR3 is given with its conserved first and last residue. The order of the fields is V gene, J gene, D gene, CDR3 protein. D genes are given only for firm matches.

>TRBV6-6|TRBJ2-2|TRBD1
CASSYSYRGHTGELFF
>TRBV5-1|TRBJ2-3|TRBD2
CASSFSGRISGGKSTDTQYF
>TRBV30|TRBJ2-5|-
CAWRTSEVLGTQYF
>TRBV2|TRBJ2-3|-
CASSVGPLIRNF
>TRBV28|TRBJ2-3|-
CASTRIGSSAADTQYF
>TRBV27|TRBJ1-1|-
CASSPLDGGPEAFF
>TRBV15|TRBJ1-6|-
CATSRDRLRRTYNSPLHF
>TRBV19|TRBJ2-7|-
CASTAGRGNEQYF
>TRBV15|TRBJ1-3|TRBD1
CATSRTTQGAGDF
>TRBV21-1|TRBJ2-1|-
CASSTVKGQPGTSGYNEQFF
>TRBV7-6|TRBJ1-1|-
CASSARPDMDSTNTEAFF
>TRBV6-5|TRBJ2-7|TRBD1
CASGRDRAYEQYF
>TRBV30|TRBJ1-2|-
CAWSGGGNYGYTF
>TRBV4-1|TRBJ2-7|-
CASSRFTGPKEQYF
>TRBV19|TRBJ2-7|TRBD1
CASSFRGPNYEQYF
>TRBV7-9|TRBJ2-7|TRBD1
CASSLAGDRGYEQYF
>TRBV2|TRBJ1-1|-
CASSEFRVPGTEAFF
>TRBV4-1|TRBJ2-1|-
CASSQDPREAYNEQFF
>TRBV11-3|TRBJ2-1|TRBD2
CASSFSGLAGYNEQFF
>TRBV6-1|TRBJ2-7|-
CASSVRNSRSYEQYF
>TRBV5-1|-|TRBD2
CASAGGAGAYEQYF
>TRBV19|TRBJ2-5|TRBD2
CASSPRVGRAEETQYF
>TRBV12-5|TRBJ2-1|-
CASGTRDSFAYNEQFF
>TRBV4-2|TRBJ1-5|-
CASSQDRKAQHF
>TRBV5-4|TRBJ1-3|-
CASSSPPSTIYF
>TRBV5-1|TRBJ2-3|-
CASSLGPSTDTQYF
>TRBV5-1|TRBJ2-5|-
CASSHNLQETQYF